Presented here are 31 T cell receptor beta chains from one specimen sequenced in a study of technical replicates of blood from a handful of donors. Profiled with immunoSEQ multiplex PCR; TCRdb holds only in-frame clones, not every one. The table lists 73,000 or so clones, more than 85% of them singletons. The sample taken for sequencing was T cells isolated from PBMCs. These receptors were collected from a human donor in good health.

V gene TRBV19 combines with J gene TRBJ2-1, with D perhaps matching TRBD1 (6 bases). V was clipped by 3 bases and J by 8 bases, with 23 bases between them. CDR1 is LNHDA and CDR2 is SQIVND in the germline V gene (reference sequence). CDR3 length: 17 residues. CDR3 nucleotides: TGTGCCAGTAGTATGGGACCTGGCAGGGCAGGGGACCATGAGCAGTTCTTC. This codes for CASSMGPGRAGDHEQFF.

This chain uses TRBV5-1 with TRBJ2-6; tentative D call: TRBD2 (5 bases). Germline V gene sequence: CDR1 SGHRS, CDR2 YFSETQ. V lost 1 base and J 2 bases, leaving 10 bases between the germline ends. This CDR3 spans 16 amino acids. The CDR3 DNA reads TGCGCCAGCAGCTTGAGTCCGGAGGCTGGGGCCAACGTCCTGACTTTC. Protein sequence: CASSLSPEAGANVLTF.

The chain uses TRBV7-9 and TRBJ2-7; D remains unclear. The length of the CDR3 is 11 residues. V lost 6 bases to trimming and J lost 4 bases, with 7 bases between them. The germline CDR1 and CDR2 sequences are SEHNR and FQNEAQ (reference sequence). The CDR3 spells CASSSVYEQYF. The CDR3 region has the DNA TGTGCCAGCAGTTCTGTGTACGAGCAGTACTTC.

V and J are TRBV15 and TRBJ2-5, with 7 bases that match TRBD2. Germline assignment: CDR1 LNHNV and CDR2 YYDKDF (reference sequence). The CDR3 sequence is 15 residues long. V lost 0 bases, J lost 1 base, and 2 bases stayed unmatched. For the CDR3, the DNA is TGTGCCACCAGCAGAGATGCTAGCGGCCAAGAGACCCAGTACTTC. Translated, it gives CATSRDASGQETQYF. The whole variable domain, filled in from reference TRBV15 and TRBJ2-5, reads DAMVIQNPRYQVTQFGKPVTLSCSQTLNHNVMYWYQQKSSQAPKLLFHYYDKDFNNEADTPDNFQSRRPNTSFCFLDIRSPGLGDTAMYLCATSRDASGQETQYFGPGTRLLVL.

This chain joins TRBV27 and TRBJ2-7, with 7 bases fitting TRBD2. V trimming: 0 bases; J trimming: 1 base; junction bases outside the gene matches: 12. This CDR3 is 18 amino acids long. CDR1 is MNHEY and CDR2 is SMNVEV in the germline V gene (reference sequence). The CDR3 is CASSLSWGGPPPSYEQYF. CDR3 in DNA: TGTGCCAGCAGTTTATCTTGGGGAGGGCCCCCCCCTTCCTACGAGCAGTACTTC.

V is TRBV2 and J is TRBJ1-5; D might be TRBD1 (5 bases). Trimming removed 0 bases from V and 6 bases from J, with 12 bases in between. Germline V lookup: CDR1 SNHLY, CDR2 FYNNEI. This CDR3 has 15 residues. The CDR3 loop is CASSEAGRESQPQHF. CDR3 DNA: TGTGCCAGCAGTGAAGCGGGGCGAGAATCTCAGCCCCAGCATTTT.

There are a few counts of this clone. V gene TRBV14 combines with J gene TRBJ1-1; D ambiguous. V was trimmed by 0 bases and J by 8 bases, leaving 13 bases between them. CDR1 and CDR2 (germline): SGHDN, FVKESK. The CDR3 is made up of 14 amino acids. CDR3 protein: CASSQDLNSLEAFF. Written as DNA, the CDR3 is TGTGCCAGCAGCCAAGATCTTAACAGCCTGGAAGCTTTCTTT.

The rearrangement links TRBV19 to TRBJ1-5; D remains ambiguous. The V gene lost 5 bases and the J gene lost 0 bases, with 8 bases spanning the gap. The germline gives CDR1 LNHDA, CDR2 SQIVND (reference sequence). CDR3 length: 14 residues. CDR3 loop: CASSPSYSNQPQHF. The DNA for the CDR3 is TGTGCCAGTAGTCCCTCGTATAGCAATCAGCCCCAGCATTTT.

The chain couples TRBV28 to TRBJ2-7, with D possibly being TRBD2 (5 bases). The CDR3 runs 14 residues. Germline V gene sequence: CDR1 MDHEN, CDR2 SYDVKM. The ends were cut back, 6 bases at V and 4 bases at J, with 16 bases in the middle. Here the CDR3 DNA reads TGTGCCAGCAGACCGTCCGGTAGCGTTTACGAGCAGTACTTC. This encodes CASRPSGSVYEQYF.

V gene TRBV2 combines with J gene TRBJ2-7; 8 positions agree with TRBD1. The V segment lost 4 bases and the J segment 3 bases; nucleotides outside the gene matches: 8. This CDR3 contains 15 residues. Germline-derived CDR1 and CDR2 are SNHLY and FYNNEI. CDR3 residues: CASSAIRDRNYEQYF. CDR3 coding DNA: TGTGCCAGCAGTGCCATCCGGGACAGGAACTACGAGCAGTACTTC. The whole variable domain, filled in from reference TRBV2 and TRBJ2-7, reads EPEVTQTPSHQVTQMGQEVILRCVPISNHLYFYWYRQILGQKVEFLVSFYNNEISEKSEIFDDQFSVERPDGSNFTLKIRSTKLEDSAMYFCASSAIRDRNYEQYFGPGTRLTVT.

V gene TRBV7-3 combines with J gene TRBJ1-1; D is possibly TRBD1 (6 bases). V was trimmed by 6 bases and J by 5 bases, leaving 13 bases between them. This CDR3 is 13 amino acids long. Germline V gene data show CDR1 as SGHTA and CDR2 as FQGTGA. The chain's CDR3 is CASRPGVRTEAFF. The CDR3 nucleotides are TGTGCCAGCAGACCAGGGGTGAGGACTGAAGCTTTCTTT.

V gene TRBV12-5 combines with J gene TRBJ1-2; TRBD1 might be the D (6 bases). The CDR3 runs to 14 residues. V was pared by 1 base and J by 4 bases, with 10 bases between. Germline V lookup: CDR1 LGHNT, CDR2 FRNRAP. In DNA, the CDR3 is TGTGCTAGTGGTTTGGGGACAGCCCTCTATGGCTACACCTTC. Its translation: CASGLGTALYGYTF.

The chain is built from TRBV11-1 and TRBJ1-1; 9 bases line up with TRBD1. The junction had 9 bases not matched to a gene; V was cut back by 5 bases and J by 5 bases. The CDR3 runs to 15 residues. CDR1 is SGHAT, CDR2 FQDESV, per germline (reference sequence). CDR3 sequence: CASSKSQGAKTEAFF. The CDR3, as DNA: TGTGCCAGCAGCAAATCACAGGGGGCCAAAACTGAAGCTTTCTTT.

The chain recombines TRBV27 with TRBJ2-7, with D tentatively TRBD2 (6 bases). Germline V lookup: CDR1 MNHEY, CDR2 SMNVEV (reference sequence). The CDR3 is made up of 13 amino acids. V was cut by 3 bases and J by 1 base, with 7 bases left in between. CDR3 DNA: TGTGCCAGCAGTTTCGGGGGATCCTACGAGCAGTACTTC. Translating it yields CASSFGGSYEQYF.

V usage is TRBV28 and J usage is TRBJ2-7, with TRBD1 identical over 10 bases. Trimming took 6 bases from V and 4 from J; bases not matched to a gene: 3. The CDR3 is 13 residues long. CDR1 is MDHEN and CDR2 is SYDVKM in the germline V gene. CDR3 amino acids: CASRTGGAYEQYF. CDR3 coding DNA: TGTGCCAGCAGGACAGGGGGCGCTTACGAGCAGTACTTC.

The chain couples TRBV28 to TRBJ1-1; 7 bases line up with TRBD1. The germline V gene has CDR1 MDHEN and CDR2 SYDVKM. With 7 bases clipped from V and 7 bases from J, the junction kept 9 bases outside the gene matches. The CDR3 is made up of 13 amino acids. The CDR3 region is CASIPGQPNEAFF. DNA for the CDR3: TGTGCCAGCATACCGGGACAGCCTAATGAAGCTTTCTTT.

The chain couples TRBV9 to TRBJ2-5; perhaps TRBD2 as D (7 bases). The germline CDR1 and CDR2 sequences are SGDLS and YYNGEE. The CDR3 has 15 residues. The V gene lost 6 bases and the J gene lost 2 bases, with 17 bases spanning the gap. CDR3 coding DNA: TGTGCCAGCACATTAATGGGAGGGGGGCAAGAGACCCAGTACTTC. Translated, it gives CASTLMGGGQETQYF.

This clone was observed a few times. The chain carries TRBV30 and TRBJ1-5; D uncertain. The germline V gene encodes CDR1 GTSNPN and CDR2 SVGIG (reference sequence). Trimming left V 3 bases short and J 4 bases short, with 10 bases between. CDR3 length: 13 amino acids. CDR3 sequence (DNA): TGTGCCTGGAGCTTCGGGGAAAATCAGCCCCAGCATTTT. This gives the protein CAWSFGENQPQHF.

This rearrangement joins TRBV6-1 to TRBJ2-5; 9 positions agree with TRBD2. V shed 6 bases and J 5 bases; nucleotides not matched to a gene: 4. This CDR3 has 13 amino acids. Germline-derived CDR1 and CDR2 are MNHNS and SASEGT. The chain's CDR3 is CASRRLAEETQYF. CDR3 in DNA: TGTGCCAGCAGAAGACTAGCGGAGGAGACCCAGTACTTC.

The chain recombines TRBV19 with TRBJ2-1; D perhaps matches TRBD1 (5 bases). This CDR3 has 15 residues. CDR1 and CDR2 from the germline V gene are LNHDA and SQIVND (reference sequence). Trimming stripped 2 bases from V and 6 bases from J, with 14 bases between. The CDR3 DNA reads as TGTGCCAGTAGTATAATTACAGGTTGGGGCAATGAGCAGTTCTTC. It encodes CASSIITGWGNEQFF.

The rearrangement joins TRBV19 to TRBJ2-7; TRBD1 agrees at 7 bases. This CDR3 spans 13 amino acids. With V trimmed by 3 bases and J by 2 bases, 1 base remained unmatched. Germline CDR1 LNHDA, CDR2 SQIVND (reference sequence). The DNA of the CDR3 is TGTGCCAGTAGTATTGGGACAGCCTACGAGCAGTACTTC. This sequence encodes CASSIGTAYEQYF.

The V gene is TRBV11-2, the J gene TRBJ2-1, with a weak D call TRBD2 (6 bases). V was pared by 1 base and J by 0 bases, with 16 bases between. The CDR3 totals 18 residues. Germline CDR1 is SGHAT and CDR2 is FQNNGV. The CDR3 sequence: CASSLVRGGTSSYNEQFF. The CDR3 coding sequence is TGTGCCAGCAGCTTAGTCCGCGGCGGGACGAGCTCCTACAATGAGCAGTTCTTC.

The chain uses TRBV7-9 and TRBJ1-1, with D tentatively TRBD1 (5 bases). The CDR3 loop spans 13 amino acids. V was shortened by 6 bases and J by 1 base, with 9 bases between the two germline ends. In germline, CDR1 is SEHNR, CDR2 FQNEAQ (reference sequence). CDR3 DNA sequence: TGTGCCAGCAGGTATCAGGGGAACACTGAAGCTTTCTTT. Protein product: CASRYQGNTEAFF.

The chain employs TRBV7-9 and TRBJ2-5, with D possibly TRBD2 on 6 matching bases. The germline V gene has CDR1 SEHNR and CDR2 FQNEAQ (reference sequence). Trimming pared 4 bases from V and 5 bases from J, leaving 20 bases between. The CDR3 runs to 16 residues. The CDR3 DNA reads as TGTGCCAGCAGCTCTACCTTGGGACTTCGAGGGGAGACCCAGTACTTC. Translating it yields CASSSTLGLRGETQYF.

The sample holds one count of this clone. The rearrangement uses TRBV29-1 and TRBJ2-2; TRBD1 matches at 8 bases. Germline loops: CDR1 SQVTM, CDR2 ANQGSEA. The V segment lost 7 bases and the J segment 5 bases; nucleotides outside the gene matches: 6. This CDR3 contains 13 residues. The CDR3 DNA is TGCAGCGGTAGACAGGGGTATACCGGGGAGCTGTTTTTT. It translates to CSGRQGYTGELFF.

The CDR3 nucleotides read TGTGCCAGCTCACCAGAAGACAGGGACGGCACTGAAGCTTTCTTT. This sequence encodes CASSPEDRDGTEAFF. V usage is TRBV18 and J usage is TRBJ1-1, with TRBD1 identical over 7 bases. The CDR3 has 15 amino acids. CDR1 and CDR2 from the germline V gene are KGHSH and LQKENI. V trimming: 2 bases; J trimming: 4 bases; junction bases outside the gene matches: 7.

The genes are TRBV7-9 and TRBJ2-7; 10 nucleotides agree with TRBD2. This CDR3 region has 14 residues. Germline CDR1 SEHNR, CDR2 FQNEAQ (reference sequence). V dropped 5 bases and J dropped 3; count of bases not matched to a gene: 4. The CDR3 reads CASSPKREGYEQYF. CDR3 sequence (DNA): TGTGCCAGCAGCCCGAAGCGGGAGGGCTACGAGCAGTACTTC.

The chain recombines TRBV5-1 with TRBJ1-2; weak D call: TRBD1 (6 bases). This CDR3 has 15 amino acids. CDR1 is SGHRS, CDR2 YFSETQ, per germline. V lost 1 base and J 2 bases, leaving 12 bases between the germline ends. CDR3 amino acids: CASSLTGTRNYGYTF. The CDR3 region has the DNA TGCGCCAGCAGCTTGACAGGGACGAGAAACTATGGCTACACCTTC.

The rearrangement links TRBV7-9 to TRBJ2-1; tentative D call: TRBD2 (5 bases). Germline values: CDR1 SEHNR, CDR2 FQNEAQ (reference sequence). The CDR3 runs 16 residues. V gave up 6 bases and J gave up 8 bases, with 23 bases separating them. This CDR3 is CASSPSGRVGSYEQFF. Here the CDR3 DNA reads TGTGCCAGCAGTCCTTCTGGGCGGGTCGGTTCTTATGAGCAGTTCTTC.

V and J are TRBV4-1 and TRBJ2-3; D possibly corresponds to TRBD1 (7 bases). Germline V CDR1 and CDR2: MGHRA, YSYEKL. The germline V and J ends were trimmed by 4 bases and 2 bases, with 16 bases remaining between them. CDR3 size: 16 residues. CDR3 sequence (DNA): TGCGCCAGCAGCCGCACCCAGGGGGGTATCACAGATACGCAGTATTTT. It translates to CASSRTQGGITDTQYF.

The rearrangement links TRBV14 to TRBJ2-7, with TRBD1 matching over 8 bases. The CDR3 length is 14 residues. Germline loops: CDR1 SGHDN, CDR2 FVKESK. The ends lost 4 bases at V and 4 bases at J; junction bases unmatched: 6. The DNA of the CDR3 is TGTGCCAGCAGCCTCACAGGGGGTGGATACGAGCAGTACTTC. Its protein product is CASSLTGGGYEQYF.